The rows below give T cell receptor beta chains drawn from one sample of a study of CD8+ T cells in alopecia areata. Sequencing used immunoSEQ multiplex PCR; TCRdb keeps in-frame clones, though not all of them. Of approximately 210,000 clones listed, 40% to 45% are singletons. Sequences were derived from CD4+ T cells sorted from blood, sampled at approximately week 36, from a patient treated with tofacitinib. The receptors were gathered from a human donor with alopecia areata. Both conserved end residues are part of each CDR3. The D gene is left open where the match is weak. Only part of the rows carry a size: once, few, many, or a class if the clone is expanded.

j_call: TRBJ1-1; clone_size: few; d_call: -; v_call: TRBV6-5; cdr3_nt: TGTGCCAGCAGTGAACGGGGATCCGCTGAAGCTTTCTTT; cdr3_aa: CASSERGSAEAFF
j_call: TRBJ2-3; clone_size: -; d_call: TRBD1; v_call: TRBV15; cdr3_nt: TGTGCCACCAGCAGACCCCGGGACAGGGGGACGGATACGCAGTATTTT; cdr3_aa: CATSRPRDRGTDTQYF
j_call: TRBJ1-5; clone_size: many; d_call: -; v_call: TRBV6-6; cdr3_nt: TGTGCCAGCAGTGGGGGAAGGGGGGCAGATCAGCCCCAGCATTTT; cdr3_aa: CASSGGRGADQPQHF
j_call: TRBJ1-2; clone_size: -; d_call: -; v_call: TRBV6-5; cdr3_nt: TGTGCCAGCAGTCGTACCCTTGAGAACTATGGCTACACCTTC; cdr3_aa: CASSRTLENYGYTF
j_call: TRBJ2-3; clone_size: -; d_call: -; v_call: TRBV7-9; cdr3_nt: TGTGCCAGCAGCGTAACCACCCCCACAGATACGCAGTATTTT; cdr3_aa: CASSVTTPTDTQYF
j_call: TRBJ1-5; clone_size: -; d_call: -; v_call: TRBV2; cdr3_nt: TGTGCCAGCAGCCTTCTTAGGGGGGACAGCAATCAGCCCCAGCATTTT; cdr3_aa: CASSLLRGDSNQPQHF
j_call: TRBJ2-7; clone_size: -; d_call: TRBD2; v_call: TRBV7-2; cdr3_nt: TGTGCCAGCAGCCGCAGGACTAGCGGGAGTTTTTACGAGCAGTACTTC; cdr3_aa: CASSRRTSGSFYEQYF
j_call: TRBJ2-7; clone_size: -; d_call: -; v_call: TRBV29-1; cdr3_nt: TGCAGCGTTGAAGATGGGTCCGGGCCCTACGAGCAGTACTTC; cdr3_aa: CSVEDGSGPYEQYF
j_call: TRBJ2-1; clone_size: -; d_call: -; v_call: TRBV29-1; cdr3_nt: TGCAGCGTTCGTTCGAGCTCCTACAATGAGCAGTTCTTC; cdr3_aa: CSVRSSSYNEQFF
j_call: TRBJ2-3; clone_size: once; d_call: TRBD2; v_call: TRBV18; cdr3_nt: TGTGCCAGCTCACCGGTCGGGAGGGGCACAGATACGCAGTATTTT; cdr3_aa: CASSPVGRGTDTQYF
j_call: TRBJ1-3; clone_size: -; d_call: -; v_call: TRBV25-1; cdr3_nt: TGTGCCAGCAGTATATCGACCGCCATATATTTT; cdr3_aa: CASSISTAIYF
j_call: TRBJ1-1; clone_size: -; d_call: TRBD1; v_call: TRBV5-1; cdr3_nt: TGCGCCAGCAGCGGGGGGACAGCTAACACTGAAGCTTTCTTT; cdr3_aa: CASSGGTANTEAFF
j_call: TRBJ1-2; clone_size: -; d_call: -; v_call: TRBV29-1; cdr3_nt: TGCAGCGTTGAAGTCTCACGGTCCTATGGCTACACCTTC; cdr3_aa: CSVEVSRSYGYTF
j_call: TRBJ2-2; clone_size: -; d_call: -; v_call: TRBV9; cdr3_nt: TGTGCCAGCAGCGTAGGAATTTCGGGGACCGGGGAGCTGTTTTTT; cdr3_aa: CASSVGISGTGELFF
j_call: TRBJ2-5; clone_size: few; d_call: -; v_call: TRBV25-1; cdr3_nt: TGTGCCAGCAGTCCCCCAGGGGTTAGCAGAGAGACCCAGTACTTC; cdr3_aa: CASSPPGVSRETQYF
j_call: TRBJ2-7; clone_size: -; d_call: -; v_call: TRBV5-4; cdr3_nt: TGTGCCAGCAGCTTGGTGTCGGGCGGCTCCTACGAGCAGTACTTC; cdr3_aa: CASSLVSGGSYEQYF
j_call: TRBJ2-5; clone_size: -; d_call: TRBD2; v_call: TRBV30; cdr3_nt: TGTGCCTGGAGTGGGGGGAGGGGTGAGACCCAGTACTTC; cdr3_aa: CAWSGGRGETQYF
j_call: TRBJ2-3; clone_size: -; d_call: -; v_call: TRBV5-4; cdr3_nt: TGTGCCAGCAGACTGACGGTTACAGATACGCAGTATTTT; cdr3_aa: CASRLTVTDTQYF
j_call: TRBJ2-5; clone_size: -; d_call: -; v_call: TRBV7-3; cdr3_nt: TGTGCCAGCAGCTCAAGGGGGAGCCCAATGCGAGAGACCCAGTACTTC; cdr3_aa: CASSSRGSPMRETQYF
j_call: TRBJ2-2; clone_size: -; d_call: TRBD2; v_call: TRBV2; cdr3_nt: TGTGCCAGGGCCCCGGCTAGCGGGATGTCCGGGGAGCTGTTTTTT; cdr3_aa: CARAPASGMSGELFF
j_call: TRBJ2-3; clone_size: few; d_call: -; v_call: TRBV2; cdr3_nt: TGTGCCAGCATGGGATCTGGCACAGATACGCAGTATTTT; cdr3_aa: CASMGSGTDTQYF
j_call: TRBJ1-2; clone_size: few; d_call: -; v_call: TRBV28; cdr3_nt: TGTGCCAGCAGTGAAACAGCACCCATTCACTATGGCTACACCTTC; cdr3_aa: CASSETAPIHYGYTF
j_call: TRBJ2-1; clone_size: -; d_call: -; v_call: TRBV9; cdr3_nt: TGTGCCAGCAGCACCGGGATAAATAAAGGACGGGCAAACTACAATGAGCAGTTCTTC; cdr3_aa: CASSTGINKGRANYNEQFF